The 11 T cell receptor beta chains below were found in one sample sequenced in a study of OX40 agonist ivuxolimab in advanced cancers. The protocol was immunoSEQ multiplex PCR, while the TCRdb copy is restricted to in-frame clones and leaves out a portion. The table includes some 18,000 clones, approximately 82% detected once. The source was CD4+ or CD8+ T cells sorted from blood, collected in a trial of the OX40 agonist ivuxolimab. These receptor sequences come from an adult with an advanced solid tumor such as melanoma, head and neck, liver or kidney cancer.

The rearrangement links TRBV7-9 to TRBJ2-7; no reliable D call. V lost 2 bases to trimming and J lost 0 bases, with 11 bases between them. The germline CDR1 and CDR2 sequences are SEHNR and FQNEAQ (reference sequence). The CDR3 length is 15 residues. The DNA of the CDR3 is TGTGCCAGCAGCTTATGGGCGTCTAGCTCCTACGAGCAGTACTTC. This translates into CASSLWASSSYEQYF.

This rearrangement joins TRBV11-2 to TRBJ1-2; D is unresolved. The germline V gene has CDR1 SGHAT and CDR2 FQNNGV. Trimming removed 4 bases from V and 5 bases from J, with 17 bases in between. CDR3 length: 15 residues. The CDR3 region is CASSSSAGPQYGYTF. DNA of the CDR3: TGTGCCAGCAGCTCCTCGGCCGGGCCGCAATATGGCTACACCTTC.

The V and J genes are TRBV19 and TRBJ2-7; a weak D match, TRBD2 (5 bases). The ends were cut back, 9 bases at V and 0 bases at J, with 12 bases in the middle. This CDR3 is built from 13 residues. Germline CDR1 LNHDA, CDR2 SQIVND (reference sequence). The CDR3 DNA is TGTGCCAGCGGGAAAGGAACCTCCTACGAGCAGTACTTC. It translates to CASGKGTSYEQYF. Supplemented by reference TRBV19 and TRBJ2-7, the full variable domain reads DGGITQSPKYLFRKEGQNVTLSCEQNLNHDAMYWYRQDPGQGLRLIYYSQIVNDFQKGDIAEGYSVSREKKESFPLTVTSAQKNPTAFYLCASGKGTSYEQYFGPGTRLTVT.

The rearrangement joins TRBV28 to TRBJ2-5; D is unclear. The J call may be in error: the DNA end matches TRBJ2-7 better. CDR1 is MDHEN and CDR2 is SYDVKM in the germline V gene. The CDR3 is made up of 15 amino acids. CDR3 region: CASSPRGGVDYEQYF. The CDR3 DNA reads as TGTGCCAGCAGCCCCCGAGGTGGGGTGGACTACGAGCAGTACTTC.

The gene calls are TRBV19 and TRBJ2-1; weak D call: TRBD2 (6 bases). Germline V gene sequence: CDR1 LNHDA, CDR2 SQIVND (reference sequence). Trimming removed 5 bases from V and 3 bases from J, with 11 bases in between. The CDR3 has 14 residues. The CDR3 is CASSGGGHYNEQFF. The CDR3 bases are TGTGCCAGTAGTGGGGGAGGACACTACAATGAGCAGTTCTTC.

The chain combines TRBV7-9 with TRBJ1-5, with TRBD1 matching 7 bases. Trimming cost V 5 bases and J 7 bases; bases outside gene matches: 8. The CDR3 contains 14 residues. Germline V gene lookup returns CDR1 SEHNR and CDR2 FQNEAQ (reference sequence). This chain's CDR3 is CASSPTGNRQPQHF. The CDR3 DNA is TGTGCCAGCAGCCCGACAGGGAATCGACAGCCCCAGCATTTT. Looking up the rest from reference TRBV7-9 and TRBJ1-5 gives the full variable domain: DTGVSQNPRHKITKRGQNVTFRCDPISEHNRLYWYRQTLGQGPEFLTYFQNEAQLEKSRLLSDRFSAERPKGSFSTLEIQRTEQGDSAMYLCASSPTGNRQPQHFGDGTRLSIL.

The rearrangement uses TRBV30 and TRBJ2-1; TRBD1 is a possible D gene (5 bases). Germline-derived CDR1 and CDR2 are GTSNPN and SVGIG (reference sequence). Trimming shortened V by 4 bases and J by 6 bases, and 10 bases separated the two germline ends. This CDR3 has 12 residues. The CDR3 region has the DNA TGTGCCTGGAAGGGGCCCGGCAATGAGCAGTTCTTC. Its protein is CAWKGPGNEQFF.

As DNA, the CDR3 is TGTGCCAGCAGTTTGGTTGCTAGCTCCTACGAGCAGTACTTC. It translates to CASSLVASSYEQYF. J is TRBJ2-7 and V is TRBV27; D gene uncertain. Trimming left V 3 bases short and J 0 bases short, with 9 bases between. This CDR3 has 14 amino acids. Germline V gene lookup returns CDR1 MNHEY and CDR2 SMNVEV (reference sequence).

The chain links TRBV19 to TRBJ2-7; 9 nucleotides agree with TRBD1. The junction had 8 bases not matched to a gene; V was cut back by 5 bases and J by 6 bases. The germline CDR1 and CDR2 sequences are LNHDA and SQIVND (reference sequence). This CDR3 has 14 amino acids. CDR3 in DNA: TGTGCCAGTAGTGAACAGGGGGCCATCGGCGAGCAGTACTTC. This sequence encodes CASSEQGAIGEQYF.

This clone was recorded only once. The J gene is TRBJ2-7, the V gene TRBV23-1; D unclear. Being an ORF, TRBV23-1 has a function that is uncertain. The CDR3 has 10 amino acids. V shed 4 bases and J shed 2 bases, with 0 bases lying between them. The CDR3 region has the DNA TGCGCCAGCAGTCCCTACGAGCAGTACTTC. The encoded protein is CASSPYEQYF.

The chain recombines TRBV28 with TRBJ2-5; 9 bases align to TRBD2. The CDR3 spans 15 residues. V shed 4 bases and J 5 bases; nucleotides not matched to a gene: 8. CDR1 is MDHEN and CDR2 is SYDVKM in the germline V gene. The chain's CDR3 is CASSSGLAGWETQYF. The CDR3 DNA is TGTGCCAGCAGTTCGGGACTAGCCGGCTGGGAGACCCAGTACTTC.